The 30 T cell receptor beta chains below all came from one sample that was sequenced in a study of blood T cell repertoires in COVID-19 (dated by TCRdb to 2020 to 2022). Receptor libraries were prepared by the immunoSEQ multiplex PCR assay. TCRdb provides this immuneACCESS table in a form limited to in-frame rearrangements. Some clones are lacking; in checked studies, under half of them reflect an unresolved V gene, and why the rest are absent is not known. This sample holds 220,000 or so clones; over 80% were observed only once. Around 6.5% of the sample rests with the top ten. Material: PBMCs or T cells enriched from blood (not recorded which). All receptors come from a woman aged 40 to 49 who had recovered from COVID-19.

This clone was seen just once. CDR3: CASSPESDRFTSPLHF. CDR3 nucleotide sequence: TGTGCCAGCAGTCCCGAATCGGACAGGTTTACTTCACCCCTCCACTTT. This rearrangement joins TRBV6-2 or TRBV6-3 to TRBJ1-6, with TRBD1 matching over 7 bases. V was clipped by 5 bases and J by 9 bases; unmatched bases: 13. Germline V lookup: CDR1 MNHEY, CDR2 SVGEGT. The CDR3 loop spans 16 amino acids.

The V and J genes are TRBV28 and TRBJ2-3; a weak D match, TRBD2 (6 bases). Trimming pared 2 bases from V and 10 bases from J, leaving 19 bases between. In germline, CDR1 is MDHEN, CDR2 SYDVKM. The CDR3 extends over 15 amino acids. The DNA for the CDR3 is TGTGCCAGCAGTTTAGGCGGGACCCGCTCCGCTGCGCAGTATTTT. It codes for CASSLGGTRSAAQYF. Using reference TRBV28 and TRBJ2-3 for the parts outside the CDR3, the full variable domain is DVKVTQSSRYLVKRTGEKVFLECVQDMDHENMFWYRQDPGLGLRLIYFSYDVKMKEKGDIPEGYSVSREKKERFSLILESASTNQTSMYLCASSLGGTRSAAQYFGPGTRLTVL.

The chain couples TRBV7-9 to TRBJ2-1; D might be TRBD1 (6 bases). The CDR3 has 13 residues. The V gene lost 4 bases and the J gene lost 8 bases, with 12 bases spanning the gap. Germline CDR1 and CDR2: SEHNR and FQNEAQ (reference sequence). The CDR3 DNA reads TGTGCCAGCAGCTCTACAGGGCTCGATGAGCAGTTCTTC. It encodes CASSSTGLDEQFF.

This clone occurred once. The genes are TRBV6-5 and TRBJ2-6; maybe TRBD2 (5 bases). This CDR3 contains 14 residues. Trimming shortened V by 8 bases and J by 0 bases, and 8 bases separated the two germline ends. Germline V gene lookup returns CDR1 MNHEY and CDR2 SVGAGI. The CDR3 coding sequence is TGTGCCAGCCGGGGTTACTCTGGGGCCAACGTCCTGACTTTC. Translating it yields CASRGYSGANVLTF.

The chain couples TRBV5-1 to TRBJ2-7; TRBD2 is a possible D gene (6 bases). The CDR3 extends over 15 amino acids. V shed 0 bases and J shed 7 bases, with 17 bases lying between them. Per the germline V gene, CDR1 is SGHRS and CDR2 is YFSETQ. CDR3: CASSLGRSGAEEQYV. The CDR3 region has the DNA TGCGCCAGCAGCTTGGGTCGGTCGGGAGCGGAAGAGCAGTACGTC.

The chain carries TRBV30 and TRBJ2-3; 14 positions agree with TRBD2. There are 21 residues in the CDR3. Germline CDR1 GTSNPN, CDR2 SVGIG (reference sequence). After removal of 3 bases from V and 2 bases from J, the junction contained 19 bases not matched to a gene. The CDR3 region has the DNA TGTGCCTGGAGAGTCTTACCGGGACTAGCGGGAGTGTGGCAAACCACAGATACGCAGTATTTT. Residues: CAWRVLPGLAGVWQTTDTQYF.

The rearrangement links TRBV5-1 to TRBJ2-2, with D unresolved. The CDR3 length is 14 residues. V lost 5 bases and J lost 0, with 8 bases in between. The germline V gene encodes CDR1 SGHRS and CDR2 YFSETQ. CDR3 sequence: CASRGQANTGELFF. CDR3 coding DNA: TGCGCCAGCAGGGGCCAGGCGAACACCGGGGAGCTGTTTTTT.

The table lists this clone with a count of one. This rearrangement joins TRBV9 to TRBJ2-5; possibly TRBD2 for D (5 bases). The CDR3 is 15 amino acids. The V end lost 3 bases, the J end lost 5 bases, and 17 bases lay between the germline ends. The germline V gene has CDR1 SGDLS and CDR2 YYNGEE. The CDR3 DNA follows: TGTGCCAGCAGCGAGCGGATAGAGCGTGGGGAGACCCAGTACTTC. Its translation: CASSERIERGETQYF.

The CDR3 DNA reads TGTGCCAGCTCATTATACACTAGCTCCTACAATGAGCAGTTCTTC. This codes for CASSLYTSSYNEQFF. The V gene is TRBV18, the J gene TRBJ2-1, with D tentatively TRBD2 (5 bases). Germline CDR1 and CDR2: KGHSH and LQKENI. The V end lost 5 bases, the J end lost 0 bases, and 11 bases lay between the germline ends. The CDR3 runs to 15 residues.

The chain has TRBV29-1 and TRBJ1-4; the match to TRBD1 covers 10 bases. The CDR3 length is 13 residues. J was trimmed by 5 bases and V by 6 bases; bases with no gene match: 3. CDR1 and CDR2 from the germline V gene are SQVTM and ANQGSEA. The CDR3 DNA sequence: TGCAGCGTCTCGGGACAGGGGAATGAAAAACTGTTTTTT. This gives the protein CSVSGQGNEKLFF.

The chain combines TRBV5-4 with TRBJ2-7; 7 bases are a match to TRBD2. This CDR3 spans 15 amino acids. Germline CDR1 reads SGHNT; CDR2 reads YYREEE (reference sequence). V lost 4 bases and J lost 2; bases outside the gene matches: 9. CDR3 loop: CASSPEAGNPYEQYF. The CDR3 DNA sequence: TGTGCCAGCAGCCCCGAAGCGGGAAACCCCTACGAGCAGTACTTC.

This rearrangement joins TRBV18 to TRBJ1-1, with D maybe TRBD1 (6 bases). The ends were cut back, 8 bases at V and 1 base at J, with 11 bases in the middle. CDR1 and CDR2 from the germline V gene are KGHSH and LQKENI. The CDR3 is made up of 13 amino acids. CDR3 nucleotides: TGTGCCAGCCAACAGGGCCCGAACACTGAAGCTTTCTTT. It encodes CASQQGPNTEAFF.

The chain combines TRBV6-2 or TRBV6-3 with TRBJ2-1, with 9 nucleotides matching TRBD2. V lost 5 bases, J lost 5 bases, and 4 bases stayed unmatched. Germline V gene sequence: CDR1 MNHEY, CDR2 SVGEGT. This CDR3 region has 14 residues. The CDR3, as DNA: TGTGCCAGCAGTAAACTAGCGGGCAACAATGAGCAGTTCTTC. It specifies CASSKLAGNNEQFF.

The chain combines TRBV30 with TRBJ2-2; TRBD1 is a possible D gene (6 bases). This CDR3 is built from 14 residues. From germline, CDR1 is GTSNPN and CDR2 SVGIG (reference sequence). The germline V and J ends were trimmed by 3 bases and 1 base, with 9 bases remaining between them. This chain's CDR3 is CAWRGGRNTGELFF. The CDR3 DNA is TGTGCCTGGAGAGGGGGTAGGAACACCGGGGAGCTGTTTTTT.

This chain joins TRBV4-1 and TRBJ2-7, with 7 positions matching TRBD1. V was pared by 1 base and J by 2 bases, with 2 bases of the junction left unmatched. Looked up from germline, CDR1 is MGHRA and CDR2 is YSYEKL. The CDR3 runs 14 residues. The CDR3 nucleotides are TGCGCCAGCAGCCAAGGACAGGGTGCCTACGAGCAGTACTTC. It specifies CASSQGQGAYEQYF.

V usage is TRBV7-9 and J usage is TRBJ2-2, with 10 positions matching TRBD2. CDR3 length equals 17 residues. Germline values: CDR1 SEHNR, CDR2 FQNEAQ (reference sequence). With 8 bases clipped from V and 3 bases from J, the junction kept 12 bases outside the gene matches. The DNA for the CDR3 is TGTGCCAGCGGCTCCCGGTCTAGCGGGAGTTACACCGGGGAGCTGTTTTTT. Encoded protein: CASGSRSSGSYTGELFF.

In nucleotides, the CDR3 is TGTGCCAGCAGAGCTAGCGGGAGGGCCTATACGCAGTATTTT. Protein: CASRASGRAYTQYF. The chain has TRBV2 and TRBJ2-3, with 12 positions matching TRBD2. CDR3 length: 14 residues. Germline V CDR1 and CDR2: SNHLY, FYNNEI. Unmatched junction bases numbered 5, after V lost 6 bases and J lost 7 bases.

This clone was detected only once. The chain couples TRBV7-9 to TRBJ1-2; D possibly corresponds to TRBD1 (5 bases). The CDR3 runs to 14 residues. Germline assignment: CDR1 SEHNR and CDR2 FQNEAQ (reference sequence). The germline V and J ends were trimmed by 6 bases and 8 bases, with 19 bases remaining between them. The DNA for the CDR3 is TGTGCCAGCAGTTCTACATGGGGGGGTCGCGGCTACACCTTC. This sequence encodes CASSSTWGGRGYTF.

The rearrangement links TRBV15 to TRBJ2-7; TRBD1 matches 11 bases. After removal of 5 bases from V and 2 bases from J, the junction contained 8 bases not matched to a gene. The CDR3 has 16 amino acids. CDR1 is LNHNV, CDR2 YYDKDF, per germline (reference sequence). DNA for the CDR3: TGTGCCACCAGCTTAAGGGACAGGGGGGAACCCTACGAGCAGTACTTC. This translates into CATSLRDRGEPYEQYF.

CDR3 region: CASSSPRGPSTDTQYF. As DNA, the CDR3 is TGTGCCAGCAGCTCCCCTCGGGGTCCTAGCACAGATACGCAGTATTTT. The chain recombines TRBV11-2 with TRBJ2-3; D is perhaps TRBD2 (5 bases). V lost 4 bases to trimming and J lost 0 bases, with 14 bases between them. CDR1 and CDR2 from the germline V gene are SGHAT and FQNNGV. The CDR3 spans 16 residues.

This sequence joins TRBV6-1 and TRBJ1-5; no reliable D call. The CDR3 spans 11 residues. Germline V lookup: CDR1 MNHNS, CDR2 SASEGT. Trimming pared 3 bases from V and 6 bases from J, leaving 3 bases between. In nucleotides, the CDR3 is TGTGCCAGCAGTGAGAGTCAGCCCCAGCATTTT. It yields the protein CASSESQPQHF.

The V call is TRBV10-1, the J call TRBJ2-3; no firm D call. This CDR3 is built from 14 residues. Per the germline V gene, CDR1 is WNHNN and CDR2 is SYGVQD (reference sequence). V gave up 4 bases and J gave up 0 bases, with 8 bases separating them. CDR3 residues: CASSGSRSTDTQYF. Here the CDR3 DNA reads TGCGCCAGCAGTGGATCGAGGAGCACAGATACGCAGTATTTT.

V gene TRBV2 combines with J gene TRBJ2-5; tentative D call: TRBD1 (5 bases). Germline values: CDR1 SNHLY, CDR2 FYNNEI. There are 12 residues in the CDR3. V was shortened by 4 bases and J by 3 bases, with 6 bases between the two germline ends. CDR3 nucleotide sequence: TGTGCCAGCAGTGGGACAAAAGAGACCCAGTACTTC. It yields the protein CASSGTKETQYF. Full variable domain (outside the CDR3, taken from reference TRBV2 and TRBJ2-5): EPEVTQTPSHQVTQMGQEVILRCVPISNHLYFYWYRQILGQKVEFLVSFYNNEISEKSEIFDDQFSVERPDGSNFTLKIRSTKLEDSAMYFCASSGTKETQYFGPGTRLLVL.

The chain carries TRBV5-6 and TRBJ1-2, with 7 bases matching TRBD1. This CDR3 spans 16 amino acids. The V and J ends lost 3 bases and 0 bases, in that order; junction bases with no gene match: 8. CDR1 is SGHDT and CDR2 is YYEEEE in the germline V gene. The CDR3 loop is CASSYPGTAANYGYTF. CDR3 DNA: TGTGCCAGCAGCTACCCTGGGACAGCTGCTAACTATGGCTACACCTTC.

This clone was picked up a small number of times. The gene calls are TRBV28 and TRBJ2-2, with 7 bases fitting TRBD1. Per the germline V gene, CDR1 is MDHEN and CDR2 is SYDVKM. CDR3 length: 16 residues. The V gene end was trimmed by 4 bases and the J gene end by 2 bases; junction bases not matched to a gene: 7. CDR3 DNA: TGTGCCAGCAGTTCACCGGGACAGACCAACACCGGGGAGCTGTTTTTT. Protein product: CASSSPGQTNTGELFF.

The V call is TRBV30, the J call TRBJ1-5, with D hard to call. The CDR3 length is 13 residues. The V gene's germline CDR1 is GTSNPN and CDR2 SVGIG (reference sequence). V lost 1 base to trimming and J lost 7 bases, with 11 bases between them. This chain's CDR3 is CAWSEDRQQPQHF. CDR3 bases: TGTGCCTGGAGTGAAGATCGCCAGCAGCCCCAGCATTTT.

V gene TRBV7-2 combines with J gene TRBJ2-5; 10 bases match TRBD2. With 5 bases clipped from V and 5 bases from J, the junction kept 8 bases outside the gene matches. The CDR3 spans 15 residues. Germline CDR1 SGHTA, CDR2 FQGNSA. The CDR3 DNA reads as TGTGCCAGCAGCCCCAGACTAGCGGGCGGGGAGACCCAGTACTTC. This encodes CASSPRLAGGETQYF.

This clone was counted only a few times. The rearrangement uses TRBV7-2 and TRBJ2-1, with 7 nucleotides matching TRBD2. CDR3 length: 15 amino acids. Germline V CDR1 and CDR2: SGHTA, FQGNSA. Trimming took 5 bases from V and 2 from J; bases not matched to a gene: 6. CDR3 residues: CASSREAGAYNEQFF. The CDR3 DNA follows: TGTGCCAGCAGCCGCGAGGCGGGGGCCTACAATGAGCAGTTCTTC.

V usage is TRBV9 and J usage is TRBJ1-2; D remains ambiguous. Germline V gene sequence: CDR1 SGDLS, CDR2 YYNGEE. The CDR3 totals 15 residues. V shed 0 bases and J shed 3 bases, with 12 bases lying between them. CDR3 in DNA: TGTGCCAGCAGCGTAGGCCCGGAGGGCCACTATGGCTACACCTTC. As protein: CASSVGPEGHYGYTF.

DNA for the CDR3: TGTGCCAGCAGTCCCGGGACAGGCTTCTATGGCTACACCTTC. It translates to CASSPGTGFYGYTF. The V call is TRBV6-5, the J call TRBJ1-2, with 8 bases that match TRBD1. V lost 5 bases, J lost 4 bases, and 6 bases stayed unmatched. The CDR3 runs to 14 residues. Germline lookup yields CDR1 MNHEY and CDR2 SVGAGI.